These T cell receptor beta chains were read from a single sample in a study of shared clonotypes between healthy human individuals. Using immunoSEQ multiplex PCR, the repertoire was profiled, and TCRdb retains in-frame clones only, with some absent. The table includes 1 million to 1.2 million clones, roughly 77% detected once. The material sequenced was memory CD4+ T cells from PBMCs. All receptors come from a man between 18 and 29 years old in good health. Some clones in this sample may be carry-over from other donors' samples. Each CDR3 is given with its conserved first and last residue. The D gene is left open where the match is weak. Size is stated for part of the rows, as once, few or many counts, or as a class when the clone is expanded.

TRBJ1-1	NA	14	NA	TRBV2	CASTPPWVNTEAFF	TGTGCCAGCACCCCCCCGTGGGTGAACACTGAAGCTTTCTTT
TRBJ2-3	NA	16	TRBD2	TRBV5-1	CASSLGLARGSDTQYF	TGCGCCAGCAGCTTGGGACTAGCGAGGGGGTCAGATACGCAGTATTTT
TRBJ2-1	NA	15	TRBD2	TRBV29-1	CSVGGLAGEAPWKFF	TGCAGCGTTGGGGGACTAGCGGGAGAGGCCCCGTGGAAGTTCTTC
TRBJ2-5	many	11	NA	TRBV20-1	CSAIDGETQYF	TGCAGTGCTATTGATGGAGAGACCCAGTACTTC
TRBJ1-2	NA	13	NA	TRBV29-1	CSVEGGANYGYTF	TGCAGCGTTGAAGGAGGAGCTAACTATGGCTACACCTTC
TRBJ2-2	NA	11	NA	TRBV6-5	CASSPGVELFF	TGTGCCAGCAGTCCCGGGGTGGAGCTGTTTTTT
TRBJ2-7	NA	15	NA	TRBV27	CASSLSLDGTYEQYF	TGTGCCAGCAGTTTATCGCTGGACGGAACCTACGAGCAGTACTTC
TRBJ2-2	few	17	NA	TRBV2	CATTSKVRGGSTGELFF	TGTGCCACCACCTCCAAGGTGAGGGGAGGAAGCACCGGGGAGCTGTTTTTT
TRBJ2-5	NA	14	TRBD1	TRBV9	CASSAGTGEETQYF	TGTGCCAGCAGCGCAGGGACAGGGGAAGAGACCCAGTACTTC
TRBJ1-3	NA	13	NA	TRBV28	CASSLRQWNTIYF	TGTGCCAGCAGTTTGAGACAGTGGAACACCATATATTTT
TRBJ1-2	NA	15	NA	TRBV6-8	CASSYGERVYYGYTF	TGTGCCAGCAGTTACGGCGAGCGCGTCTACTATGGCTACACCTTC
TRBJ2-7	NA	16	TRBD2	TRBV5-5	CASSPSPLAGIYEQYF	TGTGCCAGCAGCCCCAGCCCACTAGCGGGAATCTACGAGCAGTACTTC
TRBJ1-2	NA	15	NA	TRBV29-1	CSAEEWQGVVGGYTF	TGCAGCGCTGAAGAGTGGCAAGGGGTTGTAGGGGGCTACACCTTC
TRBJ2-7	NA	18	TRBD2	TRBV5-1	CASSLAGTSGRVSYEQYF	TGCGCCAGCAGCTTGGCGGGGACTAGCGGGAGGGTTTCCTACGAGCAGTACTTC
TRBJ1-2	once	13	NA	TRBV28	CATSTRPDYGYTF	TGTGCCACCTCGACCCGACCGGACTATGGCTACACCTTC
TRBJ1-4	few	15	TRBD1	TRBV5-1	CASSRDRVGDEKLFF	TGCGCCAGCAGCAGGGACAGAGTGGGGGATGAAAAACTGTTTTTT
TRBJ2-1	NA	13	TRBD2	TRBV5-4	CASRGLAGNEQFF	TGTGCCAGCAGGGGACTAGCGGGAAATGAGCAGTTCTTC
TRBJ2-7	once	15	NA	TRBV4-2	CASSQERTLLYEQYF	TGTGCCAGCAGCCAAGAACGGACCCTACTCTACGAGCAGTACTTC
TRBJ2-7	NA	16	TRBD1	TRBV28	CASSPSGQGSSYEQYF	TGTGCCAGCAGTCCGTCGGGACAGGGGAGCTCCTACGAGCAGTACTTC
TRBJ2-2	NA	14	TRBD1	TRBV28	CASSTTRTGGELFF	TGTGCCAGCAGTACCACCCGGACAGGCGGGGAGCTGTTTTTT
TRBJ2-1	NA	11	NA	TRBV28	CASSGVGEQFF	TGTGCCAGCAGCGGAGTTGGCGAGCAGTTCTTC
TRBJ2-1	NA	16	TRBD2	TRBV27	CASSLGGRLSYNEQFF	TGTGCCAGCAGTTTAGGCGGGAGGCTATCCTACAATGAGCAGTTCTTC
TRBJ1-4	once	15	TRBD1	TRBV6-6	CASSRTGAANEKLFF	TGTGCCAGCAGCAGGACAGGAGCTGCTAATGAAAAACTGTTTTTT
TRBJ1-1	many	15	TRBD1	TRBV11-3	CASSSDREPHLGAFF	TGTGCCAGCAGCTCAGACAGGGAGCCACATCTGGGAGCTTTCTTT
TRBJ2-1	NA	17	TRBD2	TRBV7-3	CASSQGLAGGSGNEQFF	TGTGCCAGCAGCCAAGGACTAGCGGGAGGGTCGGGCAATGAGCAGTTCTTC
TRBJ2-6	NA	14	NA	TRBV27	CASTTRAGANVLTF	TGTGCCAGCACGACGCGTGCAGGGGCCAACGTCCTGACTTTC
TRBJ1-5	once	14	NA	TRBV6-1	CASTLGGARGPQHF	TGTGCCAGCACCCTGGGGGGGGCTCGCGGGCCCCAGCATTTT
TRBJ2-5	few	13	NA	TRBV10-1	CASSFSVQETQYF	TGCGCCAGCAGTTTTAGCGTCCAAGAGACCCAGTACTTC
TRBJ2-5	few	15	TRBD1	TRBV5-1	CASSLQTGSQETQYF	TGCGCCAGCAGCTTGCAGACAGGGAGCCAAGAGACCCAGTACTTC
TRBJ1-1	NA	17	NA	TRBV27	CASSLAREAVGNTEAFF	TGTGCCAGCAGTTTGGCCAGGGAGGCGGTGGGGAACACTGAAGCTTTCTTT
TRBJ2-7	NA	14	NA	TRBV6-1	CASSGDPYGLRKYF	TGTGCCAGCAGTGGAGACCCCTATGGACTGCGGAAGTACTTC
TRBJ2-7	NA	15	NA	TRBV7-8	CASSLVGVRTYEQYF	TGTGCCAGCAGCTTAGTGGGGGTCCGCACCTACGAGCAGTACTTC
TRBJ2-1	NA	12	NA	TRBV5-1	CASSLGVNEQFF	TGCGCCAGCAGCTTGGGAGTCAATGAGCAGTTCTTC
TRBJ2-7	NA	15	TRBD1	TRBV5-1	CASSLGGQGGYEQYF	TGCGCCAGCAGCTTAGGTGGACAGGGGGGTTACGAGCAGTACTTC
TRBJ2-7	NA	11	NA	TRBV7-9	CASSPLVEQYF	TGTGCCAGCAGCCCGTTGGTCGAGCAGTACTTC
TRBJ2-2	once	15	TRBD1	TRBV5-1	CASSPGTGQTGELFF	TGCGCCAGCAGCCCCGGGACAGGGCAGACCGGGGAGCTGTTTTTT
TRBJ2-1	NA	14	NA	TRBV9	CASSVAGDVDEQFF	TGTGCCAGCAGCGTAGCGGGAGATGTAGATGAGCAGTTCTTC
TRBJ1-2	few	13	NA	TRBV18	CASSPRQEDGYTF	TGTGCCAGCTCACCCCGACAGGAGGACGGCTACACCTTC
TRBJ1-5	NA	12	NA	TRBV28	CASSLGTSPQHF	TGTGCCAGCAGTTTAGGGACATCCCCCCAGCATTTT
TRBJ2-2	NA	18	TRBD1	TRBV5-3	CARSRPFKQGKGTGELFF	TGTGCCAGAAGCCGGCCCTTTAAACAGGGGAAGGGCACCGGGGAGCTGTTTTTT
TRBJ2-1	once	14	NA	TRBV28	CASSFGTIYNEQFF	TGTGCCAGCAGTTTCGGGACCATCTACAATGAGCAGTTCTTC
TRBJ2-7	NA	14	NA	TRBV4-3	CASSQDAVLYEQYF	TGCGCCAGCAGCCAAGATGCAGTCCTCTACGAGCAGTACTTC
TRBJ1-1	NA	15	NA	TRBV19	CASRTPGEGSAEAFF	TGTGCCAGTAGAACCCCCGGAGAGGGTAGCGCTGAAGCTTTCTTT
TRBJ2-5	NA	11	NA	TRBV30	CAWSARETQYF	TGTGCCTGGAGTGCGAGAGAGACCCAGTACTTC
TRBJ1-2	NA	15	NA	TRBV5-1	CASSPTSGASGGYTF	TGCGCCAGCAGCCCCACCTCGGGGGCCTCAGGTGGCTACACCTTC
TRBJ2-1	NA	13	NA	TRBV6-1	CASSPLTYNEQFF	TGTGCCAGCAGCCCCCTCACCTACAATGAGCAGTTCTTC
TRBJ2-5	NA	17	NA	TRBV15	CATSPRRGAGTQETQYF	TGTGCCACCAGCCCCCGTCGGGGGGCGGGGACCCAAGAGACCCAGTACTTC
TRBJ2-2	NA	14	TRBD2	TRBV5-4	CASRLAGNTGELFF	TGTGCCAGCAGACTAGCGGGAAACACCGGGGAGCTGTTTTTT
TRBJ2-1	NA	12	NA	TRBV19	CASSIAGGQQFF	TGTGCCAGTAGTATTGCCGGGGGTCAGCAGTTCTTC